The T cell receptor beta chain under discussion was sequenced for a study of glioma-infiltrating T cells after dendritic cell vaccination. Germline V gene lookup returns CDR1 SGDLS and CDR2 YYNGEE. This CDR3 is 14 amino acids long. With 1 base removed from V and 5 bases from J, the gap between germline ends came to 12 bases. Primers: 60 V beta forward and 13 J beta reverse. Produced via immunoSEQ multiplex PCR; TCRdb's table is partial and in-frame only. The table has some 58,000 clones, about 84% seen once. Time point in this sample: after dendritic cell vaccination, including at tumor progression/relapse. Before vaccination, two weeks after the third vaccination, and at progression, PBMC were collected.

Material: blood, obtained after dendritic cell vaccination. This receptor was obtained from a human donor with glioblastoma. The chain combines TRBV9 with TRBJ1-1, with D uncertain. The CDR3 here is CASSVFPSGTEAFF. In nucleotides, the CDR3 is TGTGCCAGCAGCGTATTCCCTTCGGGAACTGAAGCTTTCTTT.